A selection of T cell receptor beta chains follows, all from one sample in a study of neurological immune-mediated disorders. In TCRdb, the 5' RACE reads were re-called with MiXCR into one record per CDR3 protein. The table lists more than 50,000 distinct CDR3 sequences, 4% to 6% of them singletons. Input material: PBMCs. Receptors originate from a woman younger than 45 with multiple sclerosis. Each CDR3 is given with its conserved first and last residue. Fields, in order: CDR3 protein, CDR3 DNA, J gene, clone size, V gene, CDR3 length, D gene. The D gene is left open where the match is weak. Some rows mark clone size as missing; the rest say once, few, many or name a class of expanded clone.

CDR3: CSARHQETQYF
DNA: TGCAGTGCTAGACACCAAGAGACCCAGTACTTC
J: TRBJ2-5
size: -
V: TRBV20-1
length: 11
D: -

CDR3: CASITTGGGGGYTF
DNA: TGTGCCAGCATTACGACAGGGGGCGGGGGTGGCTACACCTTC
J: TRBJ1-2
size: many
V: TRBV12-3/TRBV12-4
length: 14
D: TRBD1

CDR3: CASSLAVSGGGTDTQYF
DNA: TGCGCCAGCAGCTTGGCCGTGAGCGGGGGGGGCACAGATACGCAGTATTTT
J: TRBJ2-3
size: many
V: TRBV5-1
length: 17
D: TRBD2

CDR3: CSARDYRGGSPLNF
DNA: TGCAGTGCCCGTGACTACAGGGGAGGGTCACCCCTCAACTTT
J: TRBJ1-6
size: many
V: TRBV20-1
length: 14
D: TRBD1

CDR3: CASSPSSGGFRTDTQYF
DNA: TGCGCCAGCAGCCCATCTAGCGGGGGCTTCCGCACAGATACGCAGTATTTT
J: TRBJ2-3
size: many
V: TRBV5-1
length: 17
D: TRBD2

CDR3: CASSQVPRGGYGYTF
DNA: TGTGCCAGCAGCCAAGTCCCTAGGGGCGGCTATGGCTACACCTTC
J: TRBJ1-2
size: -
V: TRBV3-1
length: 15
D: -

CDR3: CASSRSLTGSSYEQYF
DNA: TGCGCCAGCAGCCGGAGCCTGACAGGGAGCTCCTACGAGCAGTACTTC
J: TRBJ2-7
size: many
V: TRBV5-1
length: 16
D: TRBD1

CDR3: CASSLSGTGGQEQYF
DNA: TGTGCCAGCTCACTATCCGGGACAGGGGGCCAAGAGCAGTACTTC
J: TRBJ2-7
size: -
V: TRBV27
length: 15
D: TRBD1

CDR3: CASSQGTGGYEQYF
DNA: TGTGCCAGCAGCCAAGGGACAGGGGGCTACGAGCAGTACTTC
J: TRBJ2-7
size: many
V: TRBV14
length: 14
D: TRBD1

CDR3: CSARDPTVSYNEQFF
DNA: TGCAGTGCTAGAGATCCTACGGTATCCTACAATGAGCAGTTCTTC
J: TRBJ2-1
size: many
V: TRBV20-1
length: 15
D: -

CDR3: CASRPGPSYEQYF
DNA: TGCGCCAGCCGGCCGGGGCCGTCCTACGAGCAGTACTTC
J: TRBJ2-7
size: many
V: TRBV5-1
length: 13
D: -

CDR3: CSARTRQGDTEAFF
DNA: TGCAGTGCCAGAACGAGACAGGGGGACACTGAAGCTTTCTTT
J: TRBJ1-1
size: many
V: TRBV20-1
length: 14
D: TRBD1

CDR3: CSAQTGGLYEQYF
DNA: TGCAGCGCCCAGACAGGGGGCCTCTACGAGCAGTACTTC
J: TRBJ2-7
size: many
V: TRBV29-1
length: 13
D: TRBD1

CDR3: CASSRQGIPVGAFF
DNA: TGTGCCAGCAGCCGCCAGGGTATTCCTGTCGGAGCTTTCTTT
J: TRBJ1-1
size: many
V: TRBV7-2
length: 14
D: -

CDR3: CSVEGLAVSTDTQYF
DNA: TGCAGCGTTGAGGGACTAGCGGTGAGCACAGATACGCAGTATTTT
J: TRBJ2-3
size: many
V: TRBV29-1
length: 15
D: TRBD2

CDR3: CASSLEGGGNQPQHF
DNA: TGTGCCAGCAGCTTAGAGGGAGGGGGCAATCAGCCCCAGCATTTT
J: TRBJ1-5
size: many
V: TRBV7-9
length: 15
D: -

CDR3: CASSFQGAPGNTIYF
DNA: TGCGCCAGCAGCTTCCAGGGGGCACCTGGAAACACCATATATTTT
J: TRBJ1-3
size: many
V: TRBV5-1
length: 15
D: TRBD1

CDR3: CSARETGLDQPQHF
DNA: TGCAGTGCTAGGGAAACAGGTCTCGATCAGCCCCAGCATTTT
J: TRBJ1-5
size: many
V: TRBV20-1
length: 14
D: -

CDR3: CSVPPGQLSYEQYF
DNA: TGCAGTGTCCCTCCGGGACAGCTCTCCTACGAGCAGTACTTC
J: TRBJ2-7
size: many
V: TRBV20-1
length: 14
D: TRBD1

CDR3: CASSLEQGAFGNQPQHF
DNA: TGTGCCAGCAGCTTAGAGCAGGGGGCGTTCGGCAATCAGCCCCAGCATTTT
J: TRBJ1-5
size: many
V: TRBV7-6
length: 17
D: TRBD1

CDR3: CSAREPDYGYTF
DNA: TGCAGTGCTAGAGAGCCGGATTATGGCTACACCTTC
J: TRBJ1-2
size: many
V: TRBV20-1
length: 12
D: -

CDR3: CSARRTGGESPSTNEKLFF
DNA: TGCAGTGCTAGGAGGACAGGGGGCGAGTCCCCCTCTACTAATGAAAAACTGTTTTTT
J: TRBJ1-4
size: few
V: TRBV20-1
length: 19
D: TRBD1

CDR3: CASSLRAGGGPNYGYTF
DNA: TGTGCCAGCAGTTTGCGGGCAGGGGGTGGGCCTAACTATGGCTACACCTTC
J: TRBJ1-2
size: many
V: TRBV12-3/TRBV12-4
length: 17
D: TRBD1

CDR3: CATSRGERFTEAFF
DNA: TGTGCCACCAGCAGAGGTGAGAGATTCACTGAAGCTTTCTTT
J: TRBJ1-1
size: many
V: TRBV15
length: 14
D: -

CDR3: CASRGFYGNQPQHF
DNA: TGTGCCAGCCGAGGCTTTTATGGCAATCAGCCCCAGCATTTT
J: TRBJ1-5
size: -
V: TRBV6-1
length: 14
D: -

CDR3: CATSVSRDTTYEQYF
DNA: TGTGCCACCAGCGTTTCCCGGGACACAACTTACGAGCAGTACTTC
J: TRBJ2-7
size: few
V: TRBV15
length: 15
D: -

CDR3: CASSAQAPGNNEQFF
DNA: TGCGCCAGCAGCGCACAGGCCCCAGGGAACAATGAGCAGTTCTTC
J: TRBJ2-1
size: many
V: TRBV5-1
length: 15
D: -

CDR3: CASSLQGRDTGELFF
DNA: TGCGCCAGCAGCTTGCAGGGACGGGACACCGGGGAGCTGTTTTTT
J: TRBJ2-2
size: many
V: TRBV5-1
length: 15
D: -

CDR3: CASSLIGDRGHEQYF
DNA: TGCGCCAGCAGCTTGATCGGGGACAGGGGTCACGAGCAGTACTTC
J: TRBJ2-7
size: many
V: TRBV5-1
length: 15
D: TRBD1

CDR3: CASSFTSGGYTDTQYF
DNA: TGCGCCAGCAGCTTTACTAGCGGGGGGTACACAGATACGCAGTATTTT
J: TRBJ2-3
size: many
V: TRBV5-1
length: 16
D: TRBD2

CDR3: CASSLNAAGELFF
DNA: TGTGCCAGCAGCTTAAATGCGGCCGGGGAGCTGTTTTTT
J: TRBJ2-2
size: many
V: TRBV11-2
length: 13
D: -

CDR3: CASSLEAETQYF
DNA: TGCGCCAGCAGCTTGGAGGCAGAGACCCAGTACTTC
J: TRBJ2-5
size: few
V: TRBV5-1
length: 12
D: -

CDR3: CASSHLQGTYGYTF
DNA: TGTGCCAGCAGCCACTTACAGGGTACCTATGGCTACACCTTC
J: TRBJ1-2
size: many
V: TRBV4-2
length: 14
D: -

CDR3: CASSLVGRGLGYEQYF
DNA: TGTGCCAGCAGCTTGGTAGGTCGGGGTCTTGGCTACGAGCAGTACTTC
J: TRBJ2-7
size: few
V: TRBV5-6
length: 16
D: -

CDR3: CASSGGNTEAFF
DNA: TGTGCCAGCAGCGGGGGGAACACTGAAGCTTTCTTT
J: TRBJ1-1
size: many
V: TRBV28
length: 12
D: -

CDR3: CASSQNVQDGEQYF
DNA: TGTGCCAGCTCACAAAACGTCCAGGATGGGGAGCAGTACTTC
J: TRBJ2-7
size: few
V: TRBV18
length: 14
D: -

CDR3: CASSQELGSNTGELFF
DNA: TGTGCCAGCAGCCAAGAGTTAGGGTCGAACACCGGGGAGCTGTTTTTT
J: TRBJ2-2
size: many
V: TRBV4-2
length: 16
D: -

CDR3: CASSLGAGRAPEQYF
DNA: TGTGCCAGCAGCTTAGGGGCCGGTAGAGCCCCCGAGCAGTACTTC
J: TRBJ2-7
size: many
V: TRBV7-2
length: 15
D: -

CDR3: CSVEDITSGGHEQFF
DNA: TGCAGCGTTGAAGACATTACTAGCGGGGGCCATGAGCAGTTCTTC
J: TRBJ2-1
size: many
V: TRBV29-1
length: 15
D: TRBD2

CDR3: CSAELQTTNEKLFF
DNA: TGCAGTGCTGAGTTACAGACAACTAATGAAAAACTGTTTTTT
J: TRBJ1-4
size: many
V: TRBV20-1
length: 14
D: -

CDR3: CASSRSNEQFF
DNA: TGTGCCAGCAGTCGGTCCAATGAGCAGTTCTTC
J: TRBJ2-1
size: many
V: TRBV12-3/TRBV12-4
length: 11
D: -

CDR3: CASSQDFGNSPLHF
DNA: TGTGCCAGCAGCCAAGATTTCGGTAATTCACCCCTCCACTTT
J: TRBJ1-6
size: -
V: TRBV3-1
length: 14
D: -

CDR3: CASSLRQGPGELFF
DNA: TGCGCCAGCAGCCTACGACAGGGGCCCGGGGAGCTGTTTTTT
J: TRBJ2-2
size: -
V: TRBV4-1
length: 14
D: TRBD1

CDR3: CASSSFGNGRSPLNF
DNA: -
J: TRBJ1-6
size: few
V: TRBV7-3
length: 15
D: -

CDR3: CASSLDDSNQPQHF
DNA: TGTGCCAGCAGCCTCGACGATAGCAATCAGCCCCAGCATTTT
J: TRBJ1-5
size: many
V: TRBV5-6
length: 14
D: -

CDR3: CASSSTHDRTTPLHF
DNA: TGTGCCAGCAGCTCGACGCACGACAGGACTACACCCCTCCACTTT
J: TRBJ1-6
size: many
V: TRBV7-2
length: 15
D: -

CDR3: CASSVSTDTQYF
DNA: TGTGCCAGCAGCGTAAGCACAGATACGCAGTATTTT
J: TRBJ2-3
size: many
V: TRBV9
length: 12
D: -

CDR3: CAIRRDRGSSYEQYF
DNA: TGTGCCATCAGGAGGGACAGAGGAAGCTCCTACGAGCAGTACTTC
J: TRBJ2-7
size: many
V: TRBV10-3
length: 15
D: TRBD1

CDR3: CASSLGVGISPLHF
DNA: TGTGCCAGCAGCTTGGGTGTGGGGATTTCACCCCTCCACTTT
J: TRBJ1-6
size: -
V: TRBV5-6
length: 14
D: -

CDR3: CASSPGPGQVNYEQYF
DNA: TGTGCCAGCAGTCCGGGACCGGGACAGGTGAACTACGAGCAGTACTTC
J: TRBJ2-7
size: many
V: TRBV28
length: 16
D: TRBD1

CDR3: CASRRPGTSPDTQYF
DNA: TGCGCCAGCAGAAGGCCCGGGACTAGCCCAGATACGCAGTATTTT
J: TRBJ2-3
size: many
V: TRBV10-2
length: 15
D: TRBD2

CDR3: CARGLAPDTQYF
DNA: TGTGCCAGGGGACTAGCACCAGATACGCAGTATTTT
J: TRBJ2-3
size: many
V: TRBV2
length: 12
D: TRBD2

CDR3: CASSSRLAGGVSSYNEQFF
DNA: TGTGCCAGCAGCTCCCGACTAGCGGGGGGAGTTAGCTCCTACAATGAGCAGTTCTTC
J: TRBJ2-1
size: many
V: TRBV7-8
length: 19
D: TRBD2

CDR3: CASSYRDREGSYNSPLHF
DNA: TGCGCCAGCAGCTATCGGGACAGGGAAGGGTCCTATAATTCACCCCTCCACTTT
J: TRBJ1-6
size: -
V: TRBV5-1
length: 18
D: TRBD1

CDR3: CASSVLRQENTEAFF
DNA: TGCGCCAGCAGCGTACTCCGACAGGAGAACACTGAAGCTTTCTTT
J: TRBJ1-1
size: many
V: TRBV5-1
length: 15
D: -

CDR3: CASHFGADQRRELFF
DNA: TGTGCCAGCCATTTTGGGGCAGATCAACGGAGGGAGCTGTTTTTT
J: TRBJ2-2
size: few
V: TRBV6-2/TRBV6-3
length: 15
D: -

CDR3: CSVEGAMNTGELFF
DNA: TGCAGCGTTGAGGGGGCAATGAACACCGGGGAGCTGTTTTTT
J: TRBJ2-2
size: many
V: TRBV29-1
length: 14
D: -